A single sample gave rise to the 14 T cell receptor beta chains below, sequenced in a study of blood T cell repertoires in COVID-19. Method: immunoSEQ multiplex PCR; TCRdb's copy keeps in-frame clones and lacks some. Found here are about 47,000 clones, roughly 86% of them singletons; the top ten hold about 2.9%. Material: peripheral blood. The receptors come from a man aged 50-59 years with active COVID-19.

The chain is built from TRBV25-1 and TRBJ2-2; 13 nucleotides align to TRBD2. With 5 bases clipped from V and 8 bases from J, the junction kept 8 bases outside the gene matches. Germline lookup yields CDR1 MGHDK and CDR2 SYGVNS. The CDR3 spans 16 residues. CDR3 amino acids: CASSLAGLAGSGELFF. As DNA, the CDR3 is TGTGCCAGCAGTCTTGCGGGACTAGCGGGATCAGGGGAGCTGTTTTTT.

This chain links TRBV19 with TRBJ1-2; TRBD1 matches at 9 bases. The CDR3 has 14 amino acids. The ends lost 6 bases at V and 7 bases at J; junction bases unmatched: 9. Germline assignment: CDR1 LNHDA and CDR2 SQIVND (reference sequence). The CDR3 loop reads CASSSGTGLGGYTF. The CDR3 DNA reads as TGTGCCAGTAGCTCCGGGACAGGGCTAGGTGGCTACACCTTC.

This clone was seen just once. The chain is built from TRBV27 and TRBJ2-7, with 12 bases identical to TRBD2. There are 16 residues in the CDR3. CDR1 and CDR2 from the germline V gene are MNHEY and SMNVEV (reference sequence). The ends lost 5 bases at V and 1 base at J; junction bases unmatched: 6. Here the CDR3 reads CASSRSGTSGSYEQYV. CDR3 nucleotides: TGTGCCAGCAGTCGGTCCGGGACTAGCGGGTCCTACGAGCAGTACGTC.

This clone was seen only a few times. The chain uses TRBV7-9 and TRBJ1-5; D ambiguous. Germline V gives CDR1 SEHNR, CDR2 FQNEAQ (reference sequence). The CDR3 covers 13 residues. The V gene lost 1 base and the J gene lost 4 bases, with 5 bases spanning the gap. CDR3 nucleotides: TGTGCCAGCAGCTTAGGGAGGAATCAGCCCCAGCATTTT. As protein: CASSLGRNQPQHF.

The chain has TRBV27 and TRBJ1-2; D is possibly TRBD1 (6 bases). The CDR3 has 13 amino acids. Germline V gene sequence: CDR1 MNHEY, CDR2 SMNVEV (reference sequence). V was shortened by 3 bases and J by 7 bases, with 12 bases between the two germline ends. CDR3 DNA sequence: TGTGCCAGCAGTTTGGCAGGGGTTGCTGGCTACACCTTC. It encodes CASSLAGVAGYTF.

This sequence joins TRBV5-1 and TRBJ2-7; D is uncertain. The V gene's germline CDR1 is SGHRS and CDR2 YFSETQ. The V end lost 4 bases, the J end lost 6 bases, and 14 bases lay between the germline ends. CDR3 size: 13 residues. The CDR3 loop is CASSTGVVGEQYV. CDR3 DNA: TGCGCCAGCAGCACTGGAGTAGTTGGCGAGCAGTACGTC.

The CDR3 reads CASSPRTEAYEQYF. CDR3 DNA sequence: TGTGCCAGCAGCCCGCGGACAGAGGCCTACGAGCAGTACTTC. This chain uses TRBV9 with TRBJ2-7; a weak D match, TRBD1 (6 bases). Germline-derived CDR1 and CDR2 are SGDLS and YYNGEE. Trimming removed 4 bases from V and 2 bases from J, with 13 bases in between. CDR3 length: 14 residues.

V is TRBV9 and J is TRBJ1-2; tentatively, D is TRBD1 (5 bases). CDR1 SGDLS and CDR2 YYNGEE come from the germline V gene. Trimming took 3 bases from V and 4 from J, leaving 19 bases between them. The CDR3 is 16 residues long. The CDR3 bases are TGTGCCAGCAGCGCTCTCGGGACGGGACTTGGCTATGGCTACACCTTC. Translated, it gives CASSALGTGLGYGYTF.

V gene TRBV11-2 combines with J gene TRBJ2-3; 8 nucleotides align to TRBD2. CDR3 length: 16 residues. Germline V gene sequence: CDR1 SGHAT, CDR2 FQNNGV. Trimming took 5 bases from V and 2 from J; bases not matched to a gene: 9. CDR3 protein: CASSDIAGSYTDTQYF. The CDR3 coding sequence is TGTGCCAGCAGCGATATAGCGGGGTCTTACACAGATACGCAGTATTTT.

Concerning this clone itself: Germline and junction disagree at one end, which may indicate a read error. The rearrangement uses TRBV7-7 and TRBJ1-6; D ambiguous. Per germline, CDR1 SSHAT and CDR2 FNYEAQ (reference sequence). CDR3 length: 13 amino acids. CDR3 in DNA: TGTGCTAGCAGCCCTAATCTTGAATCACCCCTCCACTTT. This sequence encodes CASSPNLESPLHF.

The chain has TRBV6-5 and TRBJ1-2; 9 nucleotides match TRBD1. CDR3 length: 12 amino acids. V dropped 7 bases and J dropped 7; count of bases not matched to a gene: 4. Germline V gives CDR1 MNHEY, CDR2 SVGAGI. The CDR3 reads CASTRDRVGYTF. The DNA of the CDR3 is TGTGCCAGCACCCGGGACAGGGTTGGCTACACCTTC.

The gene calls are TRBV6-5 and TRBJ2-3; 7 bases align to TRBD2. V lost 0 bases, J lost 5 bases, and 5 bases stayed unmatched. CDR3 length: 15 amino acids. CDR1 is MNHEY and CDR2 is SVGAGI in the germline V gene. This chain's CDR3 is CASSYSGGEVDTQYF. The CDR3 DNA reads TGTGCCAGCAGTTACTCTGGGGGGGAGGTAGATACGCAGTATTTT.

J is TRBJ2-4 and V is TRBV6-2 or TRBV6-3; no clear D gene. Germline V gene lookup returns CDR1 MNHEY and CDR2 SVGEGT. V was clipped by 0 bases and J by 4 bases, with 22 bases between them. This CDR3 has 19 residues. The CDR3 bases are TGTGCCAGCAGTTACTCAGTCCGTCAGGTGGTCTCTGGTAAAAACATTCAGTACTTC. Protein product: CASSYSVRQVVSGKNIQYF.

The table lists this clone with a few counts. This chain links TRBV7-9 with TRBJ2-7, with D perhaps TRBD2 (6 bases). V was pared by 8 bases and J by 5 bases, with 22 bases between. The germline V gene encodes CDR1 SEHNR and CDR2 FQNEAQ (reference sequence). The CDR3 has 15 residues. CDR3 bases: TGTGCCAGCGGGGGGAGAGGGGTTCGGCAAGACGAGCAGTACGTC. As protein: CASGGRGVRQDEQYV.